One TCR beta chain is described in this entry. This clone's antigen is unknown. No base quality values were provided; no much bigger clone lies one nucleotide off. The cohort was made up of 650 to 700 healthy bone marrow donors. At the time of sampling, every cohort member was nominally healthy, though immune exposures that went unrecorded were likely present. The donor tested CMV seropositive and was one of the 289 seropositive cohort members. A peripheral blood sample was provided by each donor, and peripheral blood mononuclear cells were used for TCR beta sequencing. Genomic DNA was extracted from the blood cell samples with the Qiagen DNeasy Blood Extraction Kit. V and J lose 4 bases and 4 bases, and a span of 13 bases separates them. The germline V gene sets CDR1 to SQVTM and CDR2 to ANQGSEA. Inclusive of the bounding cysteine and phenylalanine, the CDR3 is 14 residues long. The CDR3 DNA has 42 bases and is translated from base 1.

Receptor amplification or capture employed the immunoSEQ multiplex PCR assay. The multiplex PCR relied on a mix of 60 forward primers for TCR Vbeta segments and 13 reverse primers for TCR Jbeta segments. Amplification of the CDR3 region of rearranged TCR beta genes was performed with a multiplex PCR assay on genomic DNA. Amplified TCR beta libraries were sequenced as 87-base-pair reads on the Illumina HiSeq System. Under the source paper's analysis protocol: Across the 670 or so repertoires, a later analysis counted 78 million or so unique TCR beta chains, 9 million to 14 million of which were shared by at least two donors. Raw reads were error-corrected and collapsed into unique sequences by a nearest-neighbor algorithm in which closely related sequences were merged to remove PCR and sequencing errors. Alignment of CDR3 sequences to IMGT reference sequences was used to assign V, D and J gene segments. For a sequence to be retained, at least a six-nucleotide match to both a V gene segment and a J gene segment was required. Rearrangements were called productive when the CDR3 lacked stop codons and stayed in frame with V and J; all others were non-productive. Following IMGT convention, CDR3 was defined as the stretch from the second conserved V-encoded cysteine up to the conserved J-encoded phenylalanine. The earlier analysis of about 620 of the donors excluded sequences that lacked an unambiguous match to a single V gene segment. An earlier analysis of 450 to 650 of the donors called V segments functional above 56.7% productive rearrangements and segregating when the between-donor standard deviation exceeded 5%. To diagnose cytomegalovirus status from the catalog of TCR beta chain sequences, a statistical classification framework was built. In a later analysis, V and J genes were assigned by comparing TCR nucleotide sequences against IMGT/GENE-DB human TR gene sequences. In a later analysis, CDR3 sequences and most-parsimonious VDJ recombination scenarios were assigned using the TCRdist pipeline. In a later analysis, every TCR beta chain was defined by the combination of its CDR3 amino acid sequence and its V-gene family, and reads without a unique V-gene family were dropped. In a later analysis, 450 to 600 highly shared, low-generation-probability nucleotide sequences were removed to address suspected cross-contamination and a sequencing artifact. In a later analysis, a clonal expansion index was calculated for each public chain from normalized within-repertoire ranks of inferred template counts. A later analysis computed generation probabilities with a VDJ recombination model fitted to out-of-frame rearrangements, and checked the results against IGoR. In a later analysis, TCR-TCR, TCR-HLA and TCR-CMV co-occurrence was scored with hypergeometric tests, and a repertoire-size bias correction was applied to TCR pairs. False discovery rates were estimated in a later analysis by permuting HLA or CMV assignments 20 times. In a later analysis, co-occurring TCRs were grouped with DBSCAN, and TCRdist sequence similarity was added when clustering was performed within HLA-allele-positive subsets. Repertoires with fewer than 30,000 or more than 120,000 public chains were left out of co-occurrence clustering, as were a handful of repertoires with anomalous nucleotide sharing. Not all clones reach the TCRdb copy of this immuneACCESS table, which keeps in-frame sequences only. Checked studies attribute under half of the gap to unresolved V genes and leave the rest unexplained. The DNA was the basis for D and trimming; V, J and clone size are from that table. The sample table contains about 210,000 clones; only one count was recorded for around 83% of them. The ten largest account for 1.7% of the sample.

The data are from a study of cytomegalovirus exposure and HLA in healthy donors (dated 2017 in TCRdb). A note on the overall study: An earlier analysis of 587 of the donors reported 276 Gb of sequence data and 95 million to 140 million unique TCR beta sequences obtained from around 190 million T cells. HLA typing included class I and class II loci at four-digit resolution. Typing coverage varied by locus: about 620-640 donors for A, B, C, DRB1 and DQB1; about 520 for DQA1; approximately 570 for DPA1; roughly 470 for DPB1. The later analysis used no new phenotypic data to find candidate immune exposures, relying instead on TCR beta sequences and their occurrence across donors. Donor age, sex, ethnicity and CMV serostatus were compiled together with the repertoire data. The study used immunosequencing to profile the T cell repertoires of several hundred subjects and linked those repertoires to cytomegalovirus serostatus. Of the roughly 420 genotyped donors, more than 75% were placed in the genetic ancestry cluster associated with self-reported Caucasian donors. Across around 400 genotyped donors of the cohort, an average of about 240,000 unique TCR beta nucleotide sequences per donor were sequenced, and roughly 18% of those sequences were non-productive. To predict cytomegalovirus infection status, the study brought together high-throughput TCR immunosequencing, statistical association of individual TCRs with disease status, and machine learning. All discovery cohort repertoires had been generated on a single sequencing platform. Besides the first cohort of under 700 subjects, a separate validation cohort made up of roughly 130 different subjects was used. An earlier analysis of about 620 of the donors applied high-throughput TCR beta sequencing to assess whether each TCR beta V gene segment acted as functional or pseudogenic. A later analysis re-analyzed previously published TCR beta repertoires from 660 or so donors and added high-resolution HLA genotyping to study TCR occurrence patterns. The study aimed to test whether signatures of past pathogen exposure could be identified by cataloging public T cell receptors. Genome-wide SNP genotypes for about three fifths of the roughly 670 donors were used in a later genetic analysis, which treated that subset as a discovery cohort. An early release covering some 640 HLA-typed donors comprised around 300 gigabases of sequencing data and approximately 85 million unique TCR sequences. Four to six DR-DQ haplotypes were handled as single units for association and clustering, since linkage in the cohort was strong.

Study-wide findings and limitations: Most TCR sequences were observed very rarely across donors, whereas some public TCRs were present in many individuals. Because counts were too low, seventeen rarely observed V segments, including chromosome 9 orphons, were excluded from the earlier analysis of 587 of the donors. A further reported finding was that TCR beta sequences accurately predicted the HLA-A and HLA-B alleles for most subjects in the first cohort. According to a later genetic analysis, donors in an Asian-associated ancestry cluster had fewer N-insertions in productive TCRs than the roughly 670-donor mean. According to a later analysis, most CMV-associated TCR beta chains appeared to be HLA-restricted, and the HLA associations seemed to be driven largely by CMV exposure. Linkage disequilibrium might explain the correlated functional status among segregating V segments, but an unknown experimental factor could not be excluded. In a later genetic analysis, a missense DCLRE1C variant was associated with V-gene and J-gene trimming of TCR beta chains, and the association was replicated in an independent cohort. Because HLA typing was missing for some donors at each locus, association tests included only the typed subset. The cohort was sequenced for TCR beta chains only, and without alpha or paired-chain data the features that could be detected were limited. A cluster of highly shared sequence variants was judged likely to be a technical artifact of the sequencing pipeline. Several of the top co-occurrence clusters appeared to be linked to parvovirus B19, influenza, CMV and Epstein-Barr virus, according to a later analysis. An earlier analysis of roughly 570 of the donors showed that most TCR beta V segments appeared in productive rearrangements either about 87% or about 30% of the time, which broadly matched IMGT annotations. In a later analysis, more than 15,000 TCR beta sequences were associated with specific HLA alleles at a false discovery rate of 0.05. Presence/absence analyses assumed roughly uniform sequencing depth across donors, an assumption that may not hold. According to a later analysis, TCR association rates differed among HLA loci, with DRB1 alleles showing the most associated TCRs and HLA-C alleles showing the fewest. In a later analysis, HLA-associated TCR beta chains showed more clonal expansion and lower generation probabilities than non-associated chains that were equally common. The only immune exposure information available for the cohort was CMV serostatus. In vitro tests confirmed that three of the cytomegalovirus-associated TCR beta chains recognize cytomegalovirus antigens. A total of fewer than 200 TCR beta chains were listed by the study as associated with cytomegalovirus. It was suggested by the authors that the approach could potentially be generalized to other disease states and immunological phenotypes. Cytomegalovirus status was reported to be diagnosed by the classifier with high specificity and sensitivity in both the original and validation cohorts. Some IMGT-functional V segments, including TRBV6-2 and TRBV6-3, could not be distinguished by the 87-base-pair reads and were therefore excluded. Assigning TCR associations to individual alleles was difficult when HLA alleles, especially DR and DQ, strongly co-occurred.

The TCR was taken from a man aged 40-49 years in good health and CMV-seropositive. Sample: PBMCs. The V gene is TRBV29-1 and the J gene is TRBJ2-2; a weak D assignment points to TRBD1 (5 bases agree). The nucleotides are TGCAGCGTTGTAATCGACAGAGGCACCGGGGAGCTGTTTTTT. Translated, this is CSVVIDRGTGELFF.